Listed below are T cell receptor beta chains from one sample, sequenced in a study of blood T cell repertoires in COVID-19. TCRdb keeps only in-frame clones here, not all; method: immunoSEQ multiplex PCR. The data show over 200,000 clones, more than 75% seen once. Sequencing input: peripheral blood. Every receptor here comes from a man aged 40-50 years with active or convalescent COVID-19. Each CDR3 is given with its conserved first and last residue. A D gene is named only where the DNA matches it firmly. The size entry is marked missing in some rows and otherwise reads once, few, many or a size class.

abundance,d_gene,v_gene,j_gene,CDR3aa,CDR3nt
NA,NA,TRBV7-9,TRBJ2-1,CASSLDSGEQFF,TGTGCCAGCAGCTTAGATTCCGGGGAGCAGTTCTTC
NA,TRBD2,TRBV19,TRBJ2-1,CASTSGTSGNQEQFF,TGTGCCAGTACCTCAGGGACTAGCGGGAACCAAGAGCAGTTCTTC
NA,TRBD2,TRBV11-1,TRBJ2-2,CASSLRPSGSGELFF,TGTGCCAGCAGCTTGAGGCCTAGCGGGAGCGGGGAGCTGTTTTTT
NA,NA,TRBV5-1,TRBJ1-4,CASSETRGFNEKLFF,TGCGCCAGCAGCGAGACACGGGGATTTAATGAAAAACTGTTTTTT
NA,NA,TRBV27,TRBJ1-5,CASSLSGQYSNQPQHF,TGTGCCAGCAGTTTATCCGGACAGTATAGCAATCAGCCCCAGCATTTT
NA,NA,TRBV7-9,TRBJ1-2,CASTIGGVSNGYTF,TGTGCCAGCACAATCGGAGGGGTCTCAAATGGCTACACCTTC
few,TRBD1,TRBV20-1,TRBJ1-1,CSASDRGTEAFF,TGCAGTGCTAGTGACAGGGGCACTGAAGCTTTCTTT
few,NA,TRBV12-3/TRBV12-4,TRBJ1-6,CASRERTGSPLHF,TGTGCCAGCAGGGAGAGGACTGGCTCACCCCTCCACTTT
NA,TRBD1,TRBV7-2,TRBJ1-3,CASSLLTGAPTFGGNTIYF,TGTGCCAGCAGCTTGCTAACAGGGGCTCCTACCTTTGGAGGAAACACCATATATTTT
NA,TRBD2,TRBV4-1,TRBJ2-3,CASSRSEASGTTDTQYF,TGCGCCAGCAGCCGAAGCGAGGCTAGCGGGACGACAGATACGCAGTATTTT
once,TRBD1,TRBV10-1,TRBJ1-1,CASSAGTAEAFF,TGCGCCAGCAGTGCCGGGACAGCCGAAGCTTTCTTT
NA,NA,TRBV19,TRBJ1-2,CASSIGLGYGYTF,TGTGCCAGTAGTATCGGTCTCGGGTATGGCTACACCTTC